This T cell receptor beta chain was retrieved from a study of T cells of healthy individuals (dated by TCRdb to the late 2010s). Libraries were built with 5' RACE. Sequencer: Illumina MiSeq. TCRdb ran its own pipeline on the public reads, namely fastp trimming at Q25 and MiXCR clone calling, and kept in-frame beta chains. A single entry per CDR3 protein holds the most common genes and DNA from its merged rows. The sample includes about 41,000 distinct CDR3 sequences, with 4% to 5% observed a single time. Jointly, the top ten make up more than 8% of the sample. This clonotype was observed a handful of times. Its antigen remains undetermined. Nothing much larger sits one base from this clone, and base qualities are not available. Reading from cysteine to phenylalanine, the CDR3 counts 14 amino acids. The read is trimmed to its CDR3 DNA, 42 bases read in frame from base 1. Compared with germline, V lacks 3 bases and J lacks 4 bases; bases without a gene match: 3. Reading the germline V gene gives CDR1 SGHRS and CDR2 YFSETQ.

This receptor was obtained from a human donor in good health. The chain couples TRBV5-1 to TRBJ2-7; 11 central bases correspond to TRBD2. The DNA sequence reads TGCGCCAGCAGCTCAACTAGCGGGGGTTACGAGCAGTACTTC. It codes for CASSSTSGGYEQYF.